Below are 29 T cell receptor beta chains sequenced from a single sample in a study of beta chain features in type 1 diabetes (dated by TCRdb to 2016 to 2018). Overall study outcomes, separate from this receptor: In all four CD4+ subsets, TCRB CDR3 length was moderately but significantly shorter in type 1 diabetes patients.

The antigens of these receptors remain unknown. Library prep was done by the immunoSEQ multiplex PCR assay. The entire isolated RNA was reverse transcribed using the High Capacity cDNA Reverse Transcription Kit, and thus expressed TCRB transcripts were sequenced. This is the immuneACCESS table as TCRdb keeps it, with only in-frame sequences that have V and J called. A part of the clones is gone; compared with another copy, unresolved V genes explain less than half, and the rest is unexplained. The sample profile shows 150,000 to 170,000 clones; over 9% of them were found once. More than 0.45% of the sample belongs to the ten largest clones. Sequenced material: central memory CD4+ T cells from blood. The receptors shown here come from a man aged 25 to 40 with type 1 diabetes.

This clone was counted a few times. The V and J genes are TRBV4-1 and TRBJ1-1; maybe TRBD1 (5 bases). The CDR3 is made up of 16 amino acids. The V end was cut by 0 bases, the J end by 1 base, with 12 bases between. Germline CDR1 and CDR2: MGHRA and YSYEKL. In DNA form, the CDR3 reads TGCGCCAGCAGCCAAGATCAGGGCCCGAGGAACACTGAAGCTTTCTTT. Translation: CASSQDQGPRNTEAFF.

The chain has TRBV2 and TRBJ2-7, with 9 positions matching TRBD1. The CDR3 extends over 12 amino acids. With V trimmed by 11 bases and J by 6 bases, 8 bases remained unmatched. Germline loops: CDR1 SNHLY, CDR2 FYNNEI. CDR3 sequence reads: CAGDRDSGEQYF. CDR3 DNA: TGTGCCGGGGACAGGGACAGCGGCGAGCAGTACTTC.

This chain's CDR3 is CASSSDRIGEQYF. CDR3 nucleotides: TGTGCCAGCAGCAGCGACCGAATTGGCGAGCAGTACTTC. The chain links TRBV28 to TRBJ2-7; D remains ambiguous. With 6 bases removed from V and 6 bases from J, the gap between germline ends came to 15 bases. The CDR3 loop spans 13 amino acids. CDR1 and CDR2 (germline): MDHEN, SYDVKM.

The chain recombines TRBV7-3 with TRBJ2-1, with 9 bases aligning to TRBD2. Germline CDR1 is SGHTA and CDR2 is FQGTGA. CDR3 length: 15 amino acids. Trimming removed 1 base from V and 7 bases from J; junction bases left unmatched: 5. The CDR3, as DNA: TGTGCCAGCAGCTTAAGTCTAGCGGGAAGAAATGAGCAGTTCTTC. Protein: CASSLSLAGRNEQFF.

This clone turned up a few times. The rearrangement joins TRBV29-1 to TRBJ1-2, with 9 nucleotides matching TRBD1. Germline loops: CDR1 SQVTM, CDR2 ANQGSEA. V shed 4 bases, J shed 7 bases, and the junction held 4 bases outside the gene matches. The CDR3 loop spans 12 amino acids. The CDR3 DNA is TGCAGCGTTGCACAGGGGGCGCTTGGCTACACCTTC. Translated: CSVAQGALGYTF. The whole variable domain, filled in from reference TRBV29-1 and TRBJ1-2, reads SAVISQKPSRDICQRGTSLTIQCQVDSQVTMMFWYRQQPGQSLTLIATANQGSEATYESGFVIDKFPISRPNLTFSTLTVSNMSPEDSSIYLCSVAQGALGYTFGSGTRLTVV.

Only a few counts were recorded for this clone. The V call is TRBV28, the J call TRBJ1-5; D may be TRBD1 (6 bases). This CDR3 has 14 amino acids. With 7 bases removed from V and 4 bases from J, the gap between germline ends came to 14 bases. CDR1 is MDHEN and CDR2 is SYDVKM in the germline V gene. CDR3 residues: CASTRDIRNQPQHF. CDR3 DNA: TGTGCCAGCACCCGGGACATACGAAATCAGCCCCAGCATTTT.

The chain uses TRBV28 and TRBJ2-7; tentatively, D is TRBD2 (6 bases). The CDR3 totals 13 residues. Germline CDR1 reads MDHEN; CDR2 reads SYDVKM. Trimming stripped 10 bases from V and 7 bases from J, with 20 bases between. The DNA of the CDR3 is TGTGCCACCGGAGTAGGAGGGGCGCTTGAGCAGTACTTC. This codes for CATGVGGALEQYF.

The rearrangement joins TRBV7-8 to TRBJ1-1; no clear D gene. Looked up from germline, CDR1 is SGHVS and CDR2 is FQNEAQ. The CDR3 loop spans 14 amino acids. Trimming shortened V by 2 bases and J by 5 bases, and 12 bases separated the two germline ends. In DNA form, the CDR3 reads TGTGCCAGCAGCTTATCTTACGCGGAGACTGAAGCTTTCTTT. This sequence encodes CASSLSYAETEAFF.

The chain has TRBV10-3 and TRBJ2-7; 7 positions match TRBD2. Trimming at V came to 2 bases and at J to 2 bases, leaving 6 bases not matched to a gene. Looked up from germline, CDR1 is ENHRY and CDR2 is SYGVKD. The CDR3 is 15 amino acids. The CDR3: CAISESGKHTYEQYF. CDR3 DNA: TGTGCCATCAGTGAGAGCGGGAAGCATACCTACGAGCAGTACTTC.

This clone was observed a few times. The chain recombines TRBV14 with TRBJ2-7; 9 bases fit TRBD2. J lost 5 bases, V lost 4 bases, and 9 bases had no gene match. Germline CDR1 reads SGHDN; CDR2 reads FVKESK. The CDR3 sequence is 15 residues long. For the CDR3, the DNA is TGTGCCAGCAGCCCTCTGCGGGAGGGCCTCAACGAGCAGTACTTC. It specifies CASSPLREGLNEQYF.

The chain links TRBV2 to TRBJ2-3, with TRBD2 identical over 10 bases. The CDR3 extends over 16 amino acids. Trimming at V came to 4 bases and at J to 0 bases, leaving 4 bases not matched to a gene. The germline gives CDR1 SNHLY, CDR2 FYNNEI. The CDR3 DNA follows: TGTGCCAGCAGTGTAGGTAGCGGGAGGAGCACAGATACGCAGTATTTT. Translated, it gives CASSVGSGRSTDTQYF.

This clone was counted only a few times. The chain has TRBV5-4 and TRBJ2-5; weak D call: TRBD2 (6 bases). V was pared by 4 bases and J by 5 bases, with 9 bases between. The CDR3 length is 12 residues. CDR1 and CDR2 from the germline V gene are SGHNT and YYREEE (reference sequence). Written as DNA, the CDR3 is TGTGCCAGCAGCAAGGAGGGGGAGACCCAGTACTTC. Its translation: CASSKEGETQYF. Drawing the rest from reference TRBV5-4 and TRBJ2-5, the complete variable domain is ETGVTQSPTHLIKTRGQQVTLRCSSQSGHNTVSWYQQALGQGPQFIFQYYREEENGRGNFPPRFSGLQFPNYSSELNVNALELDDSALYLCASSKEGETQYFGPGTRLLVL.

This chain uses TRBV19 with TRBJ1-1; maybe TRBD1 (5 bases). Per germline, CDR1 LNHDA and CDR2 SQIVND (reference sequence). V lost 4 bases, J lost 4 bases, and 7 bases lay in between. The CDR3 runs to 12 residues. The chain's CDR3 is CASSTGLTEAFF. DNA of the CDR3: TGTGCCAGTAGTACAGGGCTCACTGAAGCTTTCTTT.

This chain links TRBV7-3 with TRBJ2-1; D is possibly TRBD2 (6 bases). V was clipped by 1 base and J by 4 bases, with 11 bases between them. Germline V gene sequence: CDR1 SGHTA, CDR2 FQGTGA. CDR3 length: 15 residues. CDR3 in DNA: TGTGCCAGCAGCTTAAACGGGAGAGAGTACAATGAGCAGTTCTTC. This gives the protein CASSLNGREYNEQFF.

The chain links TRBV9 to TRBJ2-1; D is uncertain. V was pared by 1 base and J by 2 bases, with 16 bases between. This CDR3 has 17 residues. CDR1 is SGDLS and CDR2 is YYNGEE in the germline V gene. The CDR3 nucleotides read TGTGCCAGCAGCGTATGGGCTTCGCCCAATCCCTACAATGAGCAGTTCTTC. As protein: CASSVWASPNPYNEQFF.

This clone has more than one count but fewer than ten. The chain uses TRBV5-4 and TRBJ2-5; 7 bases line up with TRBD2. The V and J ends lost 1 base and 2 bases, in that order; junction bases with no gene match: 8. CDR3 length: 16 residues. Germline V CDR1 and CDR2: SGHNT, YYREEE (reference sequence). The CDR3 protein is CASSLSAGVGQETQYF. CDR3 nucleotides: TGTGCCAGCAGCTTGTCGGCGGGAGTGGGGCAAGAGACCCAGTACTTC.

The rearrangement joins TRBV2 to TRBJ1-5; 8 bases match TRBD1. CDR1 is SNHLY, CDR2 FYNNEI, per germline. This CDR3 comprises 14 residues. V lost 6 bases to trimming and J lost 7 bases; unmatched junction nucleotides: 8. This CDR3 reads CASSPRGPGQPQHF. The CDR3 region has the DNA TGTGCCAGCAGCCCCAGGGGGCCTGGGCAGCCCCAGCATTTT.

V usage is TRBV19 and J usage is TRBJ2-6; tentative D call: TRBD1 (5 bases). Germline values: CDR1 LNHDA, CDR2 SQIVND (reference sequence). Trimming took off 6 bases at V and 0 bases at J, with 15 bases between the two ends. The CDR3 extends over 17 amino acids. This CDR3 is CASRRTFDGSGANVLTF. The CDR3 DNA sequence: TGTGCCAGTAGGAGGACATTCGACGGCTCTGGGGCCAACGTCCTGACTTTC.

In its sample, this clone was seen a few times. The rearrangement joins TRBV5-6 to TRBJ1-1, with D tentatively TRBD1 (6 bases). V gave up 3 bases and J gave up 3 bases, with 15 bases separating them. CDR3 length equals 15 residues. Germline CDR1 reads SGHDT; CDR2 reads YYEEEE. The CDR3 here is CASSSIYRVDTEAFF. CDR3 sequence (DNA): TGTGCCAGCAGCTCAATTTACAGGGTTGACACTGAAGCTTTCTTT. The full variable domain, rest sourced from reference TRBV5-6 and TRBJ1-1, is DAGVTQSPTHLIKTRGQQVTLRCSPKSGHDTVSWYQQALGQGPQFIFQYYEEEERQRGNFPDRFSGHQFPNYSSELNVNALLLGDSALYLCASSSIYRVDTEAFFGQGTRLTVV.

This clone has at least ten counts. The J gene is TRBJ2-3, the V gene TRBV7-9, with D perhaps matching TRBD2 (5 bases). With 5 bases removed from V and 2 bases from J, the gap between germline ends came to 11 bases. This CDR3 spans 14 amino acids. Per germline, CDR1 SEHNR and CDR2 FQNEAQ (reference sequence). CDR3 sequence reads: CASSPRRFTDTQYF. CDR3 DNA sequence: TGTGCCAGCAGCCCGCGGAGGTTCACAGATACGCAGTATTTT.

This clone was found a few times. This chain joins TRBV13 and TRBJ2-2, with a possible D match to TRBD1 (5 bases). Germline CDR1 PRHDT, CDR2 FYEKMQ (reference sequence). Between the trimmed V and J ends, which lost 5 bases and 1 base, there was a span of 17 bases. This CDR3 is 17 amino acids long. The CDR3 loop reads CASSHSGIRMNTGELFF. In DNA, the CDR3 is TGTGCCAGCAGCCACTCAGGGATCAGAATGAACACCGGGGAGCTGTTTTTT.

This sequence joins TRBV7-8 and TRBJ2-1, with D possibly matching TRBD1 (6 bases). The CDR3 totals 15 residues. Trimming removed 1 base from V and 10 bases from J, with 17 bases in between. Germline assignment: CDR1 SGHVS and CDR2 FQNEAQ. CDR3: CASSLEEGVRAEQFF. DNA for the CDR3: TGTGCCAGCAGCTTAGAAGAGGGGGTCAGGGCGGAGCAGTTCTTC.

V gene TRBV28 combines with J gene TRBJ2-7; D gene unclear. This CDR3 has 12 amino acids. V was clipped by 2 bases and J by 4 bases, with 6 bases between them. Germline-derived CDR1 and CDR2 are MDHEN and SYDVKM. As DNA, the CDR3 is TGTGCCAGCAGTTTACCGACTTACGAGCAGTACTTC. Protein sequence: CASSLPTYEQYF.

The V and J genes are TRBV7-2 and TRBJ2-1; D may be TRBD1 (5 bases). Trimming left V 8 bases short and J 6 bases short, with 17 bases between. The germline V gene has CDR1 SGHTA and CDR2 FQGNSA. This CDR3 region has 14 residues. The CDR3 DNA sequence: TGTGCCAGCGGGGCCGAAGGGTGGTCCAATGAGCAGTTCTTC. Translated: CASGAEGWSNEQFF.

There are a few counts of this clone. The chain is built from TRBV6-6 and TRBJ2-5; TRBD2 aligns across 10 bases. This CDR3 comprises 16 residues. Germline CDR1 is MNHNY and CDR2 is SVGAGI (reference sequence). V lost 6 bases, J lost 4 bases, and 11 bases stayed unmatched. The CDR3 coding sequence is TGTGCCAGCAGGGCGGGTAGAGCGGGAGGGGGAGAGACCCAGTACTTC. It translates to CASRAGRAGGGETQYF.

The chain recombines TRBV6-1 with TRBJ2-3, with TRBD2 matching 7 bases. This CDR3 region has 15 residues. V was clipped by 8 bases and J by 4 bases; unmatched bases: 12. Germline V gene lookup returns CDR1 MNHNS and CDR2 SASEGT. This chain's CDR3 is CASCVKAGVADTQYF. DNA of the CDR3: TGTGCCAGCTGCGTCAAGGCGGGGGTAGCAGATACGCAGTATTTT.

The V call is TRBV7-8, the J call TRBJ1-3; D possibly corresponds to TRBD1 (5 bases). Germline loops: CDR1 SGHVS, CDR2 FQNEAQ. Trimming cost V 5 bases and J 14 bases, with 22 bases left between them. There are 14 residues in the CDR3. CDR3 residues: CASSAGGAASPVYF. Here the CDR3 DNA reads TGTGCCAGCAGCGCCGGTGGGGCGGCGAGTCCCGTATATTTT. Looking up the rest from reference TRBV7-8 and TRBJ1-3 gives the full variable domain: GAGVSQSPRYKVAKRGQDVALRCDPISGHVSLFWYQQALGQGPEFLTYFQNEAQLDKSGLPSDRFFAERPEGSVSTLKIQRTQQEDSAVYLCASSAGGAASPVYFGEGSWLTVV.

This clone was counted only a few times. The chain uses TRBV5-4 and TRBJ2-7; D is unclear. Per the germline V gene, CDR1 is SGHNT and CDR2 is YYREEE (reference sequence). Deletions cut 0 bases from V and 0 bases from J, with 7 bases between. The CDR3 spans 14 residues. CDR3 protein: CASSLGGYSYEQYF. The CDR3 DNA follows: TGTGCCAGCAGCTTGGGCGGTTACTCCTACGAGCAGTACTTC.

The V call is TRBV4-2, the J call TRBJ2-6, with D perhaps matching TRBD1 (6 bases). This CDR3 is 16 amino acids long. Trimming removed 1 base from V and 4 bases from J, with 11 bases in between. Per germline, CDR1 LGHNA and CDR2 YNFKEQ. CDR3 in DNA: TGTGCCAGCAGCCAAGGGGGGCGTCGAGGGGCCAACGTCCTGACTTTC. Amino acid sequence: CASSQGGRRGANVLTF.